This T cell receptor beta chain was identified in a study of blood T cells in healthy people across ages. Findings and limits, study-wide: Compared with aged donors, long-lived donors showed fewer expanded clones, suggesting selection. Because donor CMV status was unknown, expanded clonotype changes were possibly confounded.

Between the trimmed V and J ends, which lost 7 bases and 5 bases, there was a span of 6 bases. The CDR3 is 12 amino acids. This clonotype was counted ten times or more. Antigen unknown. Next came a second PCR, run for about 6 to 12 cycles, which used a sample-barcoded 5' primer along with a J-beta primer mix. TCRdb itself ran the 5' RACE reads through MiXCR, one entry per CDR3 protein. The sample has 1.4 million or so distinct CDR3 sequences, 35% to 45% seen once. Total RNA, at least 6 micrograms per sample, came from PBMCs. This sequence joins TRBV12-3 or TRBV12-4 and TRBJ1-6; no definite D call. The source of this sequence is a woman under 30 in good health. The sample was blood. CDR3 in amino acids: CASNLHNSPLHF. The CDR3, as DNA: TGTGCCAGCAATCTACATAATTCACCCCTCCACTTT.